This TCR beta chain originates from a study of PD-1 blockade in classical Hodgkin lymphoma. Every one of the patients relapsed after autologous stem cell transplantation (brentuximab vedotin exposure was variable). The assay was immunoSEQ multiplex PCR, and TCRdb's table has in-frame clones only and misses some. There are tens of thousands of clones in the sample; 75% to 90% occur only once, and about 10% lies in the top ten. J lost 2 bases, V lost 8 bases, and 9 bases had no gene match. Germline assignment: CDR1 ENHRY and CDR2 SYGVKD. CDR3 length equals 14 residues. V is TRBV10-3 and J is TRBJ2-7, with 7 bases aligning to TRBD2. The sequencing used peripheral blood mononuclear cells (PBMCs), collected before the second cycle of nivolumab. This receptor was identified in a human donor with classical Hodgkin lymphoma. The DNA of the CDR3 is TGTGCCATCGCATCGGCTAGCGGCACCTACGAGCAGTACTTC. It specifies CAIASASGTYEQYF.